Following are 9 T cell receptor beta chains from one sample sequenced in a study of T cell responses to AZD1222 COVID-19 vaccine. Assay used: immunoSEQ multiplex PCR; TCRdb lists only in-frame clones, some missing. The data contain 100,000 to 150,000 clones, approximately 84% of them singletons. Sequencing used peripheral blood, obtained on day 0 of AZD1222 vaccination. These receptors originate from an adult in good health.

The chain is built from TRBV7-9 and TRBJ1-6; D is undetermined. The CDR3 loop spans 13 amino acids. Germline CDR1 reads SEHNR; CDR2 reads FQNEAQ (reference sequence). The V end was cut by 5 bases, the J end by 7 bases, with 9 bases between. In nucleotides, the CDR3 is TGTGCCAGCAGCCCCCGCGAAAATTCACCCCTCCACTTT. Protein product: CASSPRENSPLHF. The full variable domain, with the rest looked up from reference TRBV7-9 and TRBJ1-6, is DTGVSQNPRHKITKRGQNVTFRCDPISEHNRLYWYRQTLGQGPEFLTYFQNEAQLEKSRLLSDRFSAERPKGSFSTLEIQRTEQGDSAMYLCASSPRENSPLHFGNGTRLTVT.

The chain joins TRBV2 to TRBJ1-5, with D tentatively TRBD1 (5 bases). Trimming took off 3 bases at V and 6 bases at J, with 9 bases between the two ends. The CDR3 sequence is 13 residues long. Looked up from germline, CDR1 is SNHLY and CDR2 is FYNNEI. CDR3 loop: CASSEGGGQPQHF. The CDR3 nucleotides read TGTGCCAGCAGTGAGGGGGGAGGTCAGCCCCAGCATTTT.

The DNA for the CDR3 is TGTGCCAGCACTAGACAGGGGGCTAACGCTTTCTTT. Its protein is CASTRQGANAFF. The genes are TRBV2 and TRBJ1-1; 10 bases line up with TRBD1. With V trimmed by 7 bases and J by 11 bases, 7 bases remained unmatched. Germline V gene lookup returns CDR1 SNHLY and CDR2 FYNNEI. This CDR3 comprises 12 residues. The variable domain in full, with the rest retrieved from reference TRBV2 and TRBJ1-1, is EPEVTQTPSHQVTQMGQEVILRCVPISNHLYFYWYRQILGQKVEFLVSFYNNEISEKSEIFDDQFSVERPDGSNFTLKIRSTKLEDSAMYFCASTRQGANAFFGQGTRLTVV.

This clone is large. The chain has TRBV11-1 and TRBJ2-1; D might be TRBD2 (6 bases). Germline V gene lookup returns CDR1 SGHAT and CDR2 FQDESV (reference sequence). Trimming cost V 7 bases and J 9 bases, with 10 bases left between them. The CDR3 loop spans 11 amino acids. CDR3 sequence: CASTASVEQFF. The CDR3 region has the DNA TGTGCCAGCACCGCTAGCGTTGAGCAGTTCTTC.

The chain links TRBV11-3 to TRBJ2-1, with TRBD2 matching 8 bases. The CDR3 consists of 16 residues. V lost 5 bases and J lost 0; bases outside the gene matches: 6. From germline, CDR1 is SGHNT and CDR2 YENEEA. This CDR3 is CASSPRGASSYNEQFF. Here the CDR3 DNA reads TGTGCCAGCAGCCCGCGGGGGGCCAGCTCCTACAATGAGCAGTTCTTC.

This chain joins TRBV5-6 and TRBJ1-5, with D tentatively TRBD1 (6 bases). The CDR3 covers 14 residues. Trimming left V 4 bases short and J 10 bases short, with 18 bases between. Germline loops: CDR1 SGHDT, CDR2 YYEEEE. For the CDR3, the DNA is TGTGCCAGCAGCCTAGGGTCGACAGGAGAACCCCAGCATTTT. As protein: CASSLGSTGEPQHF.

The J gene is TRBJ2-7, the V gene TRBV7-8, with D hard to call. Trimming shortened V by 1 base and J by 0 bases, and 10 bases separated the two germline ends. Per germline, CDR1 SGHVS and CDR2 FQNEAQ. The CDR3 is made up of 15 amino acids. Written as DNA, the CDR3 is TGTGCCAGCAGCTTAGTCGGCACTGTCTCCTACGAGCAGTACTTC. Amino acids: CASSLVGTVSYEQYF.

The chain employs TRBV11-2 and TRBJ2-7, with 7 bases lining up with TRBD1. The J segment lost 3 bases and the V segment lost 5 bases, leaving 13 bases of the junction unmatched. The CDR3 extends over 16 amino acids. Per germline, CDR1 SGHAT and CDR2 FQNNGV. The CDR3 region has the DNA TGTGCCAGCAGCCGAGCCCCGGGACAGAATATCTACGAGCAGTACTTC. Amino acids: CASSRAPGQNIYEQYF.

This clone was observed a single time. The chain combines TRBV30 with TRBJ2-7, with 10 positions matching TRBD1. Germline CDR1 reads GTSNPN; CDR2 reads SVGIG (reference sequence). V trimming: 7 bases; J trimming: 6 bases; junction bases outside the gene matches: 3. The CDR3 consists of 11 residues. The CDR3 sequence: CALGQGLEQYF. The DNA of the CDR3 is TGTGCCTTGGGACAGGGGCTCGAGCAGTACTTC.